Listed below are T cell receptor beta chains from one sample, sequenced in a study of cytomegalovirus exposure and HLA in healthy donors. The method was immunoSEQ multiplex PCR; TCRdb's version includes in-frame clones alone and lacks a portion of them. The table shows about 200,000 clones, with over 65% occurring only once. The sample was PBMCs. These receptors all come from a woman in her thirties in good health and CMV-seronegative. Both conserved end residues are part of each CDR3. D genes are given only for firm matches. Clone sizes are given selectively: once, few, many, or a class where the clone is expanded.

>NA|TRBD1|TRBJ2-7|TRBV5-1
TGCGCCAGCAGCTTCCGGGGGGACAGGGGTTGGGAGCAGTACTTC
CASSFRGDRGWEQYF
>NA|NA|TRBJ2-3|TRBV27
TGTGCCAGCAGTTTAAGCAGGGTTGGCACAGATACGCAGTATTTT
CASSLSRVGTDTQYF
>NA|TRBD2|TRBJ2-1|TRBV29-1
TGCAGCGTCTCACAACTAGCGGGAAGGAATGAGCAGTTCTTC
CSVSQLAGRNEQFF
>NA|NA|TRBJ2-5|TRBV4-1
TGCGCCAGCAGCCAGACCCCTGCTAGCGCTCAAGAGACCCAGTACTTC
CASSQTPASAQETQYF
>NA|NA|TRBJ2-7|TRBV7-9
TGTGCCAGCAGCGCGGGACTCAACTACGAGCAGTACTTC
CASSAGLNYEQYF
>NA|TRBD1|TRBJ2-3|TRBV18
TGTGCCAGCTCAACCGGGACAGGTTATACAGATACGCAGTATTTT
CASSTGTGYTDTQYF
>NA|TRBD1|TRBJ1-4|TRBV7-2
TGTGCCAGCAGCTGGGGGGACAGGGACTCAACTAATGAAAAACTGTTTTTT
CASSWGDRDSTNEKLFF
>NA|TRBD2|TRBJ2-7|TRBV30
TGTGCCTGGAGTCCCACCCGAAGCGGGAGAGGGTCCTACGAGCAGTACTTC
CAWSPTRSGRGSYEQYF
>NA|NA|TRBJ1-1|TRBV11-3
TGTGCCAGCAGCTTAGGATCAGGGGACACTGAAGCTTTCTTT
CASSLGSGDTEAFF
>NA|TRBD1|TRBJ1-4|TRBV5-1
TGCGCCAGCAGATCCGGGACAGGGGAAGAAAAACTGTTTTTT
CASRSGTGEEKLFF
>NA|NA|TRBJ1-5|TRBV12-5
TGTGCTAGTGGCCCTTCAGGGTATAGCAATCAGCCCCAGCATTTT
CASGPSGYSNQPQHF
>NA|NA|TRBJ2-7|TRBV30
TGTGCCTGGAGTGCGGGGTCTGTTGCGCAGTACTTC
CAWSAGSVAQYF
>NA|TRBD1|TRBJ1-2|TRBV28
TGTGCCACCCAGGGGGATAGCTATGGCTACCCCTTC
CATQGDSYGYPF
>NA|NA|TRBJ1-4|TRBV7-2
TGTGCCAGCAGCTTAGGGTTGAACAGGGCGGGCGCCGAGGATGAAAAACTGTTTTTT
CASSLGLNRAGAEDEKLFF
>few|TRBD1|TRBJ2-7|TRBV4-1
TGCGCCAGCAGCCCGAGCGAGGGGGCATTATACGAGCAGTACTTC
CASSPSEGALYEQYF
>NA|NA|TRBJ2-3|TRBV7-2
TGTGCCAGCAGCCCCCGGCGGAGCACAGATACGCAGTATTTT
CASSPRRSTDTQYF
>NA|TRBD2|TRBJ2-3|TRBV5-1
TGCGCCAGCAGCTTAAGTGGGCTAGCGGGAGCAGATACGCAGTATTTT
CASSLSGLAGADTQYF
>NA|NA|TRBJ2-1|TRBV5-1
TGCGCCAGCAGCTTGGATACTTCGAGCTCCTACAATGAGCAGTTCTTC
CASSLDTSSSYNEQFF
>once|NA|TRBJ2-2|TRBV19
TGTGCCAGTAGTATCGCAGTGCGGACCGGGGAGCTGTTTTTT
CASSIAVRTGELFF
>NA|TRBD1|TRBJ2-2|TRBV11-3
TGTGCCAGCAGCCAACAGGGGCCGAACACCGGGGAGCTGTTTTTT
CASSQQGPNTGELFF
>NA|TRBD1|TRBJ2-2|TRBV5-1
TGCGCCAGCAGCTTGTCAGGGGGCCTAAACACCGGGGAGCTGTTTTTT
CASSLSGGLNTGELFF
>NA|NA|TRBJ1-1|TRBV7-9
TGTGCCAGCTACGGGGACACTGAAGCTTTCTTT
CASYGDTEAFF